The table lists the clone carrying this T cell receptor beta chain with a count of one. No antigen is known for it. PCR employed 60 Vbeta and 13 Jbeta primers. Data came from immunoSEQ multiplex PCR; TCRdb stores just in-frame clones and leaves some out. The sample has 130,000 or so clones; 81% are singletons. The data originate from a study of cytomegalovirus exposure and HLA in healthy donors. General study findings and limits: In a later analysis, parvovirus B19, influenza, CMV and Epstein-Barr virus appeared linked to several top co-occurrence clusters.

This CDR3 is built from 17 residues. Germline V gene data show CDR1 as SGDLS and CDR2 as YYNGEE. Trimming took 3 bases from V and 7 from J; bases not matched to a gene: 14. The specimen was PBMCs. The receptor was derived from a woman in her forties in good health and CMV-seronegative. The V call is TRBV9, the J call TRBJ2-5; 11 bases match TRBD2. The CDR3 spells CASSEEPTSGEDGTQYF. The CDR3 DNA is TGTGCCAGCAGCGAAGAACCGACTAGCGGGGAGGATGGGACCCAGTACTTC.